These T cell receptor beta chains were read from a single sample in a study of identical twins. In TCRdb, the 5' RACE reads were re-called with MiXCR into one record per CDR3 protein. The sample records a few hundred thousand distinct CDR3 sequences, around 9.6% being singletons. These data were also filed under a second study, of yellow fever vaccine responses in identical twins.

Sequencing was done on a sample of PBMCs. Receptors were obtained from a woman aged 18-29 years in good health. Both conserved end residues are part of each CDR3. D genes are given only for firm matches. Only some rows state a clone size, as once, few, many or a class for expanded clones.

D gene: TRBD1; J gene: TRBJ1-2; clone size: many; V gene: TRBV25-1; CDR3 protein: CASEDRVSYGYTF; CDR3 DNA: TGTGCCAGCGAAGACAGGGTTAGCTATGGCTACACCTTC
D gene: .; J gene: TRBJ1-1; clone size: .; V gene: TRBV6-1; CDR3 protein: CASRQTGANTEAFF; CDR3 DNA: TGTGCCAGCAGGCAGACGGGGGCGAACACTGAAGCTTTCTTT
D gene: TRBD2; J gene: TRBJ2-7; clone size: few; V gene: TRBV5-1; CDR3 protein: CASSLDPGLAGSHEQYF; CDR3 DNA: TGCGCCAGCAGCTTGGATCCGGGACTAGCGGGGTCCCACGAGCAGTACTTC
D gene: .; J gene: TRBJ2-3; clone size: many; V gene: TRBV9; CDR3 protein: CASSVGGSTDTQYF; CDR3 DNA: TGTGCCAGCAGCGTAGGTGGCAGCACAGATACGCAGTATTTT
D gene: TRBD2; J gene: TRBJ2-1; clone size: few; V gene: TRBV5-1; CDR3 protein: CASSLGGSSGIDEQFF; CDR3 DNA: TGCGCCAGCAGCTTGGGAGGGAGTAGCGGGATAGATGAGCAGTTCTTC
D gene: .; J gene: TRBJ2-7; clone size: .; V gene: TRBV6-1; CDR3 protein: CASLGQHDNYEQYF; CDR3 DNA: TGTGCCAGCTTAGGACAGCATGATAACTACGAGCAGTACTTC
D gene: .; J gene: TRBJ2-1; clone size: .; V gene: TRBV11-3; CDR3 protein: CASSLRNNEQFF; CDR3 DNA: TGTGCCAGCAGCTTACGGAACAATGAGCAGTTCTTC
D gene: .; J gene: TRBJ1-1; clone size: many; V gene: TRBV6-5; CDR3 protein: CASSSDSFGTEAFF; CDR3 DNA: TGTGCCAGCAGTTCCGACTCGTTCGGCACTGAAGCTTTCTTT
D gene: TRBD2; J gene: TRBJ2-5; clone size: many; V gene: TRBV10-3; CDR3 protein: CAISGAGGKETQYF; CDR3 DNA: TGTGCCATCAGTGGAGCGGGGGGAAAAGAGACCCAGTACTTC
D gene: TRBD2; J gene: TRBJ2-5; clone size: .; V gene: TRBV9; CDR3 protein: CASSVETSGGETQYF; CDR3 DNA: TGTGCCAGCAGCGTAGAGACTAGCGGGGGGGAGACCCAGTACTTC
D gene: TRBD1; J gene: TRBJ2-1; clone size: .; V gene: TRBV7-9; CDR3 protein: CASSFSTGVSYNEQFF; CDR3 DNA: TGTGCCAGCAGCTTCAGTACAGGGGTCTCCTACAATGAGCAGTTCTTC
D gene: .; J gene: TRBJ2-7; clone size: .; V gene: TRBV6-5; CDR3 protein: CASSSPYSQYEQYF; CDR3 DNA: TGTGCCAGCAGTTCACCCTACTCACAGTACGAGCAGTACTTC
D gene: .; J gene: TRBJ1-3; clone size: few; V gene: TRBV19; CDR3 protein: CATAPWGVNTIYF; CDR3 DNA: TGTGCCACAGCACCGTGGGGGGTAAACACCATATATTTT
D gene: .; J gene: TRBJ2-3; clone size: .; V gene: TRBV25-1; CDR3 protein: CASSENSLIGDTQYF; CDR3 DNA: TGTGCCAGCAGTGAAAACAGTCTGATCGGAGATACGCAGTATTTT
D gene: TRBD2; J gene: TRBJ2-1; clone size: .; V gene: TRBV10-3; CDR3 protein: CAIRLGLAGVNEQFF; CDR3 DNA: TGTGCCATCAGGCTCGGACTAGCGGGAGTCAATGAGCAGTTCTTC
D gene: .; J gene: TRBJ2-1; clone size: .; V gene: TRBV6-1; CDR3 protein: CASLSLSSYNEQFF; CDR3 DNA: TGTGCCAGCTTGAGTTTGAGCTCCTACAATGAGCAGTTCTTC
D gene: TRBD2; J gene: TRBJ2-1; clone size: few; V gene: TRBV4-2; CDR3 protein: CASSQDAGVTYNEQFF; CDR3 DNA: TGTGCCAGCAGCCAAGACGCGGGGGTTACCTACAATGAGCAGTTCTTC
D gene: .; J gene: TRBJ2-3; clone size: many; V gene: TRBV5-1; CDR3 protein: CASSLDGLRTDTQYF; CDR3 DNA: TGCGCCAGCAGCTTGGACGGACTTCGCACAGATACGCAGTATTTT
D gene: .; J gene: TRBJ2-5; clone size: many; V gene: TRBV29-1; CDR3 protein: CSVVRERVVGAQYF; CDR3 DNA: TGCAGCGTTGTGAGGGAGCGAGTTGTTGGGGCCCAGTACTTC
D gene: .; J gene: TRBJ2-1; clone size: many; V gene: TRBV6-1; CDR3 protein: CASSPLREQFF; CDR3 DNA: TGTGCCAGCAGCCCCCTGCGGGAGCAGTTCTTC
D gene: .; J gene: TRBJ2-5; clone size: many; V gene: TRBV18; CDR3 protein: CASSGGIQETQYF; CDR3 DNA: TGTGCCAGCTCTGGGGGTATCCAAGAGACCCAGTACTTC
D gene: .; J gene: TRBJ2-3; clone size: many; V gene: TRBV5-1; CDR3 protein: CASSLEIATDTQYF; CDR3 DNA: TGCGCCAGCAGCTTGGAAATAGCGACAGATACGCAGTATTTT
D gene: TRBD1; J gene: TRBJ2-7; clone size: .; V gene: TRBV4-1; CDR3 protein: CASSLITGTGNYEQYF; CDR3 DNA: TGCGCCAGCAGCCTCATAACTGGGACAGGAAACTACGAGCAGTACTTC
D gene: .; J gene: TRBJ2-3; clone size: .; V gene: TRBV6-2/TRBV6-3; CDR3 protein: CASSYEGPGTGSTDTQYF; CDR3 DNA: TGTGCCAGCAGTTACGAGGGACCCGGGACTGGCAGCACAGATACGCAGTATTTT
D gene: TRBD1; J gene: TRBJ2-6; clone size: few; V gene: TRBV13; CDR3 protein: CASSLRGQGTSGANVLTF; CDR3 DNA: TGTGCCAGCAGCTTAAGAGGACAGGGAACCTCTGGGGCCAACGTCCTGACTTTC
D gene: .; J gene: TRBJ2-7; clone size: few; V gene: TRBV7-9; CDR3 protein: CASSLDPGPEQYF; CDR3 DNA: TGTGCCAGCAGCTTGGACCCGGGACCAGAGCAGTACTTC
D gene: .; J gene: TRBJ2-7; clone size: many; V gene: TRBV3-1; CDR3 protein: CASSQVPGTYEQYF; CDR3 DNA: TGTGCCAGCAGCCAAGTACCAGGCACCTACGAGCAGTACTTC
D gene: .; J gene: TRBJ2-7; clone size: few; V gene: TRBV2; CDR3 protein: CASSGLLYEQYF; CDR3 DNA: TGTGCCAGCAGTGGGCTACTCTACGAGCAGTACTTC
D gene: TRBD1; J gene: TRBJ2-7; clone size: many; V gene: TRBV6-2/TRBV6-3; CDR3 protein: CASRSGQGEQYF; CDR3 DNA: TGTGCCAGCAGGTCGGGACAGGGGGAACAGTACTTC
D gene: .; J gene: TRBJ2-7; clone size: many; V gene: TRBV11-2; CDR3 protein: CASHSPRGATYEQYF; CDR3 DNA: TGTGCCAGCCACTCGCCAAGAGGGGCAACCTACGAGCAGTACTTC
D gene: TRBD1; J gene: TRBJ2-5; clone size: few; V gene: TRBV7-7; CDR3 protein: CASSTTSGQGTGAQYF; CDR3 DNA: TGTGCTAGCAGTACAACCTCCGGACAGGGAACCGGGGCCCAGTACTTC
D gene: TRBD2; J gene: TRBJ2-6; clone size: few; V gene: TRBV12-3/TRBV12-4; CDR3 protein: CASSFDLGGEVNVLTF; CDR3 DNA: TGTGCCAGCAGTTTTGATTTGGGGGGGGAAGTCAACGTCCTGACTTTC
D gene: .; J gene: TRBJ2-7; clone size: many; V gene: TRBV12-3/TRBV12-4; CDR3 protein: CASSLLASIYEQYF; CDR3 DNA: TGTGCCAGCAGTTTACTCGCGTCGATCTACGAGCAGTACTTC
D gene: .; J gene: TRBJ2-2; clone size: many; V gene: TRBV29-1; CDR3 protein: CSVITRATGELFF; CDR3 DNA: TGCAGCGTTATTACACGGGCGACCGGGGAGCTGTTTTTT
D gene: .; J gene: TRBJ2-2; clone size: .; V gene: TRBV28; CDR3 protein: CASGSGGANTGELFF; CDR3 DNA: TGTGCCAGCGGCAGCGGAGGGGCGAACACCGGGGAGCTGTTTTTT